A single sample gave rise to the 4 T cell receptor beta chains below, sequenced in a study of Ad26.COV2.S vaccination and SARS-CoV-2 variants. Specified treatment: roughly 19 received Ad26.COV2.S at low or high dose, single or two shots; 5 received placebo; per-sample allocation not given. Sampling was performed 63 days after the first vaccine or placebo injection. The data were produced by immunoSEQ multiplex PCR, yet TCRdb's version contains in-frame clones alone and is incomplete. This sample carries about 680,000 clones, 89% of them seen once, and the ten largest clones take around 1.4%. The sequencing used peripheral blood, collected in a trial of Ad26.COV2.S vaccine versus placebo. The origin of the receptors is a person between 18 and 65 years old who received the Ad26.COV2.S COVID-19 vaccine or a placebo.

The chain couples TRBV11-3 to TRBJ1-1; D is possibly TRBD1 (5 bases). The germline V gene encodes CDR1 SGHNT and CDR2 YENEEA. Trimming stripped 4 bases from V and 1 base from J, with 7 bases between. The CDR3 is made up of 13 amino acids. CDR3 in amino acids: CASSWDRNTEAFF. Written as DNA, the CDR3 is TGTGCCAGCAGCTGGGACCGGAACACTGAAGCTTTCTTT.

The rearrangement uses TRBV7-2 and TRBJ2-2, with TRBD2 matching 7 bases. The CDR3 loop spans 17 amino acids. V was pared by 0 bases and J by 5 bases, with 9 bases of the junction left unmatched. Germline CDR1 and CDR2: SGHTA and FQGNSA. The CDR3, as DNA: TGTGCCAGCAGCTTAGCCGGGAGGCCCTCCCGGACCGGGGAGCTGTTTTTT. It specifies CASSLAGRPSRTGELFF.

The chain links TRBV20-1 to TRBJ2-1; tentatively, D is TRBD1 or TRBD2 (7 bases each). CDR1 is DFQATT, CDR2 SNEGSKA, per germline (reference sequence). CDR3 size: 11 residues. Here the CDR3 reads CSRGGINEQFF. The CDR3 DNA reads TGCAGCAGGGGGGGAATAAATGAGCAGTTCTTC.

V is TRBV2 and J is TRBJ2-2; no clear D gene. The germline V and J ends were trimmed by 8 bases and 4 bases, with 5 bases remaining between them. Germline lookup yields CDR1 SNHLY and CDR2 FYNNEI. The CDR3 has 11 residues. The CDR3 DNA sequence: TGTGCCAGCGTACTCACCGGGGAGCTGTTTTTT. Residues: CASVLTGELFF.